The 30 T cell receptor beta chains below come from one sample, sequenced in a study of regulatory T cells in long-lasting Graves disease. Regarding time point: persistent/refractory GD, antithyroid drugs over 5 years with positive TRAb. PBMC RNA served as the TCR library source. Researchers made TCR beta libraries by using iRepertoire HTBI primers and running Arm-PCR on CDR3 regions. TCRdb independently ran MiXCR on the multiplex PCR reads; one entry per CDR3 protein. Here the sample spans about 470,000 distinct CDR3 sequences, roughly 21% being singletons. Source: peripheral blood mononuclear cells (PBMCs), taken when the disease was refractory, from a patient treated with antithyroid drugs. The receptor set was obtained from a female donor with Graves disease.

DNA of the CDR3: TGTGCCAGTAGTGATCTTGCGTGGGGCTACACCTTC. This sequence encodes CASSDLAWGYTF. This chain uses TRBV19 with TRBJ1-2; no clear D gene. Trimming took off 5 bases at V and 8 bases at J, with 12 bases between the two ends. CDR1 and CDR2 from the germline V gene are LNHDA and SQIVND (reference sequence). The CDR3 spans 12 residues.

This clonotype was detected a few times. The chain recombines TRBV13 with TRBJ1-1, with D maybe TRBD1 (5 bases). The V and J ends lost 4 bases and 2 bases respectively, with 14 bases between them. The CDR3 runs 15 residues. The germline V gene has CDR1 PRHDT and CDR2 FYEKMQ (reference sequence). The CDR3 spells CASSYAGTFNTEAFF. The CDR3 DNA is TGTGCCAGCAGCTACGCCGGGACGTTTAACACTGAAGCTTTCTTT.

This chain joins TRBV5-1 and TRBJ2-5; tentatively, D is TRBD2 (5 bases). In germline, CDR1 is SGHRS, CDR2 YFSETQ. V shed 6 bases and J shed 5 bases, with 11 bases lying between them. The CDR3 is 12 residues long. Here the CDR3 DNA reads TGCGCCAGCAATGGAGGTTGGGAGACCCAGTACTTC. Its protein is CASNGGWETQYF.

The rearrangement links TRBV6-9 to TRBJ1-3; D unresolved. This CDR3 comprises 15 residues. From germline, CDR1 is MNHGY and CDR2 SVAAGI. The ends were cut back, 3 bases at V and 0 bases at J, with 9 bases in the middle. CDR3 in DNA: TGTGCCAGCAGTTACTCCCCAGCCTCTGGAAACACCATATATTTT. This codes for CASSYSPASGNTIYF.

This clonotype was recorded at least ten times. The rearrangement links TRBV12-3 or TRBV12-4 to TRBJ2-7; TRBD1 is a possible D gene (5 bases). This CDR3 is 14 amino acids long. The V end was cut by 2 bases, the J end by 4 bases, with 12 bases between. The CDR3 loop is CASSLRVREYEQYF. In nucleotides, the CDR3 is TGTGCCAGCAGTTTAAGGGTCAGGGAATACGAGCAGTACTTC.

The chain has TRBV19 and TRBJ2-1; D is unresolved. Trimming stripped 5 bases from V and 5 bases from J, with 16 bases between. Germline V gene sequence: CDR1 LNHDA, CDR2 SQIVND (reference sequence). The CDR3 has 15 residues. CDR3 DNA: TGTGCCAGTAGTGCCTCAAATCACTGGAACAATGAGCAGTTCTTC. As protein: CASSASNHWNNEQFF.

This clonotype was seen repeatedly, ten times or more. The chain combines TRBV10-3 with TRBJ1-2, with D possibly matching TRBD1 (5 bases). V gave up 4 bases and J gave up 1 base, with 16 bases separating them. From germline, CDR1 is ENHRY and CDR2 SYGVKD. The CDR3 has 16 residues. CDR3 coding DNA: TGTGCCATCAGTGGGTCCACCGGGACGATTAACTATGGCTACACCTTC. Protein: CAISGSTGTINYGYTF.

In this sample, this clonotype turned up many times. This chain links TRBV12-3 or TRBV12-4 with TRBJ2-5, with D uncertain. The CDR3 spans 14 residues. V was shortened by 1 base and J by 2 bases, with 8 bases between the two germline ends. The CDR3 nucleotides are TGTGCCAGCAGTTTAGGGGCAGCTCAAGAGACCCAGTACTTC. This codes for CASSLGAAQETQYF.

In its sample, this clonotype was seen a few times. The chain links TRBV5-1 to TRBJ1-1, with 9 bases lining up with TRBD1. The germline V gene has CDR1 SGHRS and CDR2 YFSETQ. This CDR3 comprises 18 residues. V shed 0 bases and J 3 bases; nucleotides not matched to a gene: 12. The CDR3 nucleotides read TGCGCCAGCAGCTTGGAGGGGTTCAACAGGGGGCGAGACACTGAAGCTTTCTTT. Its translation: CASSLEGFNRGRDTEAFF.

A remark on this clonotype: A read error likely explains this, since a far larger clone differs by one base. This chain connects TRBV6-2 or TRBV6-3 to TRBJ1-2; 9 bases fit TRBD1. This CDR3 has 13 amino acids. The germline CDR1 and CDR2 sequences are MNHEY and SVGEGT. J lost 8 bases, V lost 5 bases, and 6 bases had no gene match. The CDR3: CASSKRQGDGYTF. CDR3 DNA sequence: TGTGCCAGCAGTAAGAGACAGGGGGACGGCTACACCTTC.

This clonotype was seen repeatedly, ten times or more. This chain connects TRBV12-3 or TRBV12-4 to TRBJ1-1; D is unresolved. The CDR3 runs 13 residues. V was pared by 4 bases and J by 5 bases, with 11 bases between. CDR3 in amino acids: CASSSGTETEAFF. CDR3 nucleotides: TGTGCCAGCAGTTCGGGCACGGAGACTGAAGCTTTCTTT.

This clonotype was seen ten or more times. The V call is TRBV6-1, the J call TRBJ1-5; D possibly corresponds to TRBD1 (6 bases). From germline, CDR1 is MNHNS and CDR2 SASEGT. The CDR3 totals 15 residues. Trimming took off 6 bases at V and 4 bases at J, with 16 bases between the two ends. CDR3 residues: CASRLARQENQPQHF. The CDR3 region has the DNA TGTGCCAGCAGATTAGCCAGACAGGAAAATCAGCCCCAGCATTTT.

Ten or more counts support this clonotype. This chain joins TRBV6-9 and TRBJ1-1; D ambiguous. Germline CDR1 and CDR2: MNHGY and SVAAGI. Trimming took off 4 bases at V and 7 bases at J, with 10 bases between the two ends. The CDR3 runs to 12 residues. As DNA, the CDR3 is TGTGCCAGCAGTTCCGAGGCCAGTGAAGCTTTCTTT. It translates to CASSSEASEAFF.

Ten or more counts support this clonotype. V is TRBV20-1 and J is TRBJ2-7; the D is unclear. The CDR3 length is 12 residues. The germline CDR1 and CDR2 sequences are DFQATT and SNEGSKA (reference sequence). Trimming stripped 5 bases from V and 0 bases from J, with 8 bases between. CDR3 sequence reads: CSAATRSYEQYF. CDR3 bases: TGCAGTGCTGCGACCCGCTCCTACGAGCAGTACTTC.

The genes are TRBV5-1 and TRBJ2-2, with D possibly TRBD1 on 5 matching bases. The CDR3 length is 14 residues. The germline gives CDR1 SGHRS, CDR2 YFSETQ. Trimming took off 1 base at V and 2 bases at J, with 6 bases between the two ends. In nucleotides, the CDR3 is TGCGCCAGCAGCTTGTGGACAAACACCGGGGAGCTGTTTTTT. This encodes CASSLWTNTGELFF.

This clonotype has only a few counts. The chain carries TRBV12-3 or TRBV12-4 and TRBJ2-3, with D possibly matching TRBD1 (6 bases). The CDR3 covers 14 residues. V was trimmed by 5 bases and J by 2 bases, leaving 11 bases between them. The CDR3 region is CASSPQGPTDTQYF. The CDR3 bases are TGTGCCAGCAGTCCTCAGGGGCCCACAGATACGCAGTATTTT.

This clonotype was picked up a small number of times. The genes are TRBV28 and TRBJ2-7, with D possibly being TRBD2 (5 bases). Trimming shortened V by 8 bases and J by 1 base, and 27 bases separated the two germline ends. The CDR3 covers 18 residues. Germline CDR1 MDHEN, CDR2 SYDVKM. The CDR3 spells CASRPGPDLASSSYEQYF. DNA for the CDR3: TGTGCCAGCCGCCCGGGTCCTGATCTAGCATCAAGTTCCTACGAGCAGTACTTC.

V and J are TRBV12-3 or TRBV12-4 and TRBJ2-3; D unresolved. This CDR3 contains 13 residues. Between the trimmed V and J ends, which lost 0 bases and 6 bases, there was a span of 7 bases. The CDR3 nucleotides are TGTGCCAGCAGTTTAGCGCCGAAGGATACGCAGTATTTT. This encodes CASSLAPKDTQYF.

This clonotype was counted a few times. The chain is built from TRBV5-1 and TRBJ2-2, with D perhaps matching TRBD1 or TRBD2 (5 bases each). The CDR3 is 15 amino acids. Germline CDR1 reads SGHRS; CDR2 reads YFSETQ. Trimming took 2 bases from V and 4 from J, leaving 12 bases between them. The CDR3 nucleotides read TGCGCCAGCAGCTTCCGGGACGGACTCACCGGGGAGCTGTTTTTT. This translates into CASSFRDGLTGELFF.

The chain employs TRBV6-2 or TRBV6-3 and TRBJ1-1, with D unclear. The CDR3 length is 12 residues. CDR1 and CDR2 (germline): MNHEY, SVGEGT. Trimming shortened V by 6 bases and J by 1 base, and 6 bases separated the two germline ends. The CDR3 reads CASRSPNTEAFF. The CDR3 coding sequence is TGTGCCAGCAGGTCACCGAACACTGAAGCTTTCTTT.

Details on this clonotype: This may be a read error, as it is one base from a much larger clone. This rearrangement joins TRBV6-5 to TRBJ2-5; TRBD2 matches at 7 bases. CDR3 size: 15 residues. Losses at the gene ends were 1 base for V and 1 base for J; bases not matched to a gene: 3. The germline gives CDR1 MNHEY, CDR2 SVGAGI. CDR3 sequence reads: CASSYLGRAQETQYF. The CDR3 DNA reads as TGTGCCAGCAGTTACTTGGGGAGGGCCCAAGAGACCCAGTACTTC.

This clonotype was counted at least ten times. DNA of the CDR3: TGTGCCAGCAGTGAGACAGGGGCGCGCCAGCCCCAGCATTTT. Its protein is CASSETGARQPQHF. The rearrangement joins TRBV6-1 to TRBJ1-5; 8 bases align to TRBD1. Germline values: CDR1 MNHNS, CDR2 SASEGT. After removal of 3 bases from V and 7 bases from J, the junction contained 5 bases not matched to a gene. The CDR3 runs to 14 residues.

This clonotype was picked up many times. The chain recombines TRBV12-3 or TRBV12-4 with TRBJ2-5; 8 bases fit TRBD1. V trimming: 7 bases; J trimming: 4 bases; junction bases outside the gene matches: 5. The CDR3 extends over 13 amino acids. The CDR3 bases are TGTGCCAGCACAGCAGGGGGCGGAGAGACCCAGTACTTC. Amino acid sequence: CASTAGGGETQYF.

There are many counts of this clonotype. The chain uses TRBV7-9 and TRBJ2-5; 7 nucleotides line up with TRBD1. This CDR3 is built from 14 residues. Germline assignment: CDR1 SEHNR and CDR2 FQNEAQ (reference sequence). The trim removed 5 bases at V and 5 bases at J, leaving 8 bases unmatched. This chain's CDR3 is CASSHRQGFETQYF. The CDR3 DNA reads as TGTGCCAGCAGCCACAGACAGGGCTTCGAGACCCAGTACTTC.

This clonotype showed up many times. V and J are TRBV15 and TRBJ2-7; D is ambiguous. Germline V gene data show CDR1 as LNHNV and CDR2 as YYDKDF (reference sequence). Trimming pared 0 bases from V and 0 bases from J, leaving 9 bases between. The CDR3 length is 15 residues. CDR3 residues: CATSRELAVSYEQYF. In DNA form, the CDR3 reads TGTGCCACCAGCAGAGAACTTGCCGTCTCCTACGAGCAGTACTTC.

This clonotype was seen a few times. The chain recombines TRBV29-1 with TRBJ2-7; 7 bases are a match to TRBD1. This CDR3 region has 13 residues. V lost 5 bases and J lost 3; bases outside the gene matches: 7. The germline V gene has CDR1 SQVTM and CDR2 ANQGSEA. CDR3 nucleotide sequence: TGCAGCGTTTTGGGACAGTGGGGCTACGAGCAGTACTTC. It yields the protein CSVLGQWGYEQYF.

About this clonotype: A much bigger clone sits one base away, suggesting this may be a read error. J is TRBJ1-2 and V is TRBV15; D unclear. CDR3 length equals 13 residues. From germline, CDR1 is LNHNV and CDR2 YYDKDF (reference sequence). CDR3 nucleotides: TGTGCCACCGGCAGAGATGGTCTCTATGGCTACACCTTC. This translates into CATGRDGLYGYTF.

Only a few counts were recorded for this clonotype. The chain recombines TRBV7-9 with TRBJ2-5, with 11 bases that match TRBD2. Looked up from germline, CDR1 is SEHNR and CDR2 is FQNEAQ (reference sequence). This CDR3 is built from 16 residues. V lost 0 bases to trimming and J lost 4 bases; unmatched junction nucleotides: 4. CDR3 in amino acids: CASSLALAGGAETQYF. The CDR3 coding sequence is TGTGCCAGCAGCTTAGCGTTAGCGGGAGGGGCAGAGACCCAGTACTTC.

The chain links TRBV6-2 or TRBV6-3 to TRBJ1-2; the D is unclear. The CDR3 runs 13 residues. V dropped 2 bases and J dropped 8 bases, with 12 bases sitting between them. Germline assignment: CDR1 MNHEY and CDR2 SVGEGT. CDR3 in amino acids: CASSYDSVGGYTF. Written as DNA, the CDR3 is TGTGCCAGCAGTTACGATTCGGTAGGCGGCTACACCTTC.

This clonotype has more than one count but fewer than ten. The V gene is TRBV12-3 or TRBV12-4, the J gene TRBJ1-6; tentatively, D is TRBD1 (6 bases). This CDR3 has 17 amino acids. V lost 4 bases and J 7 bases, leaving 20 bases between the germline ends. CDR3 protein: CASSSTTGLGVNSPLHF. The CDR3 nucleotides read TGTGCCAGCAGTTCAACAACAGGGCTGGGGGTAAATTCACCCCTCCACTTT.